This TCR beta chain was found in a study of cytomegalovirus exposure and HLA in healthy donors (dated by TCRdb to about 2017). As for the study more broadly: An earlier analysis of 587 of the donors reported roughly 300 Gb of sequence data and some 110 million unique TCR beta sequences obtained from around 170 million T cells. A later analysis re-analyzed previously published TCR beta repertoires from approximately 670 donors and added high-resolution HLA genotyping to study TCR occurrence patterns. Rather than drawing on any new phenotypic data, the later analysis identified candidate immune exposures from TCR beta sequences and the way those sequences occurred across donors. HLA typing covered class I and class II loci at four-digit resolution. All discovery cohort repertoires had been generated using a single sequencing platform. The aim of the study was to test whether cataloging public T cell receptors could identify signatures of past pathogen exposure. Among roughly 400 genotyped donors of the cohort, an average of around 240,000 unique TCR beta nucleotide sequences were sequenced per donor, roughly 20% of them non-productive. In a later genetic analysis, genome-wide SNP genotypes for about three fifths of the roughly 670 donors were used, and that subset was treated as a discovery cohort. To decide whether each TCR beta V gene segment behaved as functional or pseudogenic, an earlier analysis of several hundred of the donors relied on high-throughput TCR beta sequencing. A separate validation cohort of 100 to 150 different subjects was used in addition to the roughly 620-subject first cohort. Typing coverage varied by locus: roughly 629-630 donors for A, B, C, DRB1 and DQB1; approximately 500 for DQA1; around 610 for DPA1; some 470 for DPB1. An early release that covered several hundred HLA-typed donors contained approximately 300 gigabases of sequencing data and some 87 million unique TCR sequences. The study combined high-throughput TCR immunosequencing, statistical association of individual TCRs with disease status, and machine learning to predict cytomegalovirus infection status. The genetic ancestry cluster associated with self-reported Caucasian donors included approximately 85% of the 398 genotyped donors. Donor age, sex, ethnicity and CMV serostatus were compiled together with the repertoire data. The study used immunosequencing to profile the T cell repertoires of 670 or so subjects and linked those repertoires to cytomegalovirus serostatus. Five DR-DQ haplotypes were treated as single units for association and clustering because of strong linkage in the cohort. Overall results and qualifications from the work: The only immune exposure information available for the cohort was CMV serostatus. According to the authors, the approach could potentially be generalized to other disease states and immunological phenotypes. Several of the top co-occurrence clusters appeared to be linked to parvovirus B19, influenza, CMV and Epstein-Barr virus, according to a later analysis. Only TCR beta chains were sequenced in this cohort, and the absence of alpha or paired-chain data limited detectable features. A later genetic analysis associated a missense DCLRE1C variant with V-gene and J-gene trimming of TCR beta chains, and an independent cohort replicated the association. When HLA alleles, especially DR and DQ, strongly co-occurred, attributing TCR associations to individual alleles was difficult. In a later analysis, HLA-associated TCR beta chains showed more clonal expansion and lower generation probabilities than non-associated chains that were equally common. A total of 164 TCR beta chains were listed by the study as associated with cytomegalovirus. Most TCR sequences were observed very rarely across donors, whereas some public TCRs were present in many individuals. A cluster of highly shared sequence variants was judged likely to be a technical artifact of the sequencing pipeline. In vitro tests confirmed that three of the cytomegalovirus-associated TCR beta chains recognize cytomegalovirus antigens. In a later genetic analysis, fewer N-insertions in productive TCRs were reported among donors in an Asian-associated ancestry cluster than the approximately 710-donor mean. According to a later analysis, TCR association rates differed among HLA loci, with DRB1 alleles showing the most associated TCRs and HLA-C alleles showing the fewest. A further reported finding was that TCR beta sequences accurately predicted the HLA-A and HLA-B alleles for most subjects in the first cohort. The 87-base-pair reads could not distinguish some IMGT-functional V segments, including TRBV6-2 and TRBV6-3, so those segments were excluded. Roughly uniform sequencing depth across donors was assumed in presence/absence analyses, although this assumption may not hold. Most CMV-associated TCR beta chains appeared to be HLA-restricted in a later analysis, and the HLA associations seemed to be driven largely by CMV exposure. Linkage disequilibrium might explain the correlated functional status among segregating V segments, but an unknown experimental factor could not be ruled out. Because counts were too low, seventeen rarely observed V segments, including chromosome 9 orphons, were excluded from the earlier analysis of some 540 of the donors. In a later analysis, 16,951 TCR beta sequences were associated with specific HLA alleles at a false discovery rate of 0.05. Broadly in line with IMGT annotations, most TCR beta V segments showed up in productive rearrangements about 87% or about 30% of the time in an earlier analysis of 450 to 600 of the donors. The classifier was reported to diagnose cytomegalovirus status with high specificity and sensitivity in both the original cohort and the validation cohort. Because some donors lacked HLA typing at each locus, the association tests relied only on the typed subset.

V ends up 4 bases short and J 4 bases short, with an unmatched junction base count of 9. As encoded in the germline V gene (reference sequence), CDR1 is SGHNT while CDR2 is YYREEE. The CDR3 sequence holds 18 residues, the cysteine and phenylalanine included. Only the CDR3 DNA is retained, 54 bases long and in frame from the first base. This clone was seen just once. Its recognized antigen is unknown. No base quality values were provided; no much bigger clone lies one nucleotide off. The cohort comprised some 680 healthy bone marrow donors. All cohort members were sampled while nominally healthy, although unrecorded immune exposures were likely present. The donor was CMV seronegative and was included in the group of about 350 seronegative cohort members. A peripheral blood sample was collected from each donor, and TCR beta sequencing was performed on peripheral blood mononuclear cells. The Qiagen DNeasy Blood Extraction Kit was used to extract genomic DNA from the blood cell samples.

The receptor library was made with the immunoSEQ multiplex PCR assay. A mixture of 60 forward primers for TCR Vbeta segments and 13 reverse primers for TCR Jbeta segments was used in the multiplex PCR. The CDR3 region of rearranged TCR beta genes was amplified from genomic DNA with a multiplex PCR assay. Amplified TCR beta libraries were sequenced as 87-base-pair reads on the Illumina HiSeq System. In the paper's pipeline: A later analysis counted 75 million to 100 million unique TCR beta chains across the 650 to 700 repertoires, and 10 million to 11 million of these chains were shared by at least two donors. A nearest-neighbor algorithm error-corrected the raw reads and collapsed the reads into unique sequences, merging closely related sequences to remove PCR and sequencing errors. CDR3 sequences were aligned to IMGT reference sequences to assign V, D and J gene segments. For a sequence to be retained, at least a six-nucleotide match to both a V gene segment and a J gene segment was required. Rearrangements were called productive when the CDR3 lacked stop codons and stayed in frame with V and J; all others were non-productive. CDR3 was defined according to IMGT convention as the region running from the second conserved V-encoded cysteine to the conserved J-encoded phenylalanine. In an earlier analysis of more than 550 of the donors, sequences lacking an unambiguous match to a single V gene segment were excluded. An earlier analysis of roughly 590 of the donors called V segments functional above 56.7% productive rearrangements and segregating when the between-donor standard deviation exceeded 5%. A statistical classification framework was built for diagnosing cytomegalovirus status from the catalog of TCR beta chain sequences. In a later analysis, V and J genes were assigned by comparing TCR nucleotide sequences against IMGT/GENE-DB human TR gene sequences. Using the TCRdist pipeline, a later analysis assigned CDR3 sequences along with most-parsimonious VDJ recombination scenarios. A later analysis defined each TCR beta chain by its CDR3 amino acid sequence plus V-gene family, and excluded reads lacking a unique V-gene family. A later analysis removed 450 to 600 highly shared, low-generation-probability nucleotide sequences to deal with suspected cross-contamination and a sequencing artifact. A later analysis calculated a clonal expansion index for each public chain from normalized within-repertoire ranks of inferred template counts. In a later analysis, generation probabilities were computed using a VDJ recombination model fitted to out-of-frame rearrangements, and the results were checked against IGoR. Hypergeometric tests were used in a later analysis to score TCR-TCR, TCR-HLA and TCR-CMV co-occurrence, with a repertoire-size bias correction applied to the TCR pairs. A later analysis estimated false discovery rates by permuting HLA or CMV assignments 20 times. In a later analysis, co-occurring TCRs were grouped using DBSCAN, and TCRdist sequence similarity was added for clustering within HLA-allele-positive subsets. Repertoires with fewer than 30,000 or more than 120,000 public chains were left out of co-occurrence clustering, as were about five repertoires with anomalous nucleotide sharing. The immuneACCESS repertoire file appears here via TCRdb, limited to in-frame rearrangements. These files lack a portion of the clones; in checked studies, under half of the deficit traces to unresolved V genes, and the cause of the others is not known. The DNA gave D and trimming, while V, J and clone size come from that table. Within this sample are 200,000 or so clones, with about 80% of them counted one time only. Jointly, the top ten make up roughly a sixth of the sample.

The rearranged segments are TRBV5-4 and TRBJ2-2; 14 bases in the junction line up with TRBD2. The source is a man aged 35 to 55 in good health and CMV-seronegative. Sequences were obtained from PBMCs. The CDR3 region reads CASSPSTSGGASTGELFF. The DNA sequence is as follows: TGTGCCAGCAGCCCCTCGACTAGCGGGGGGGCTAGCACCGGGGAGCTGTTTTTT.